One and the same sample provided the 30 T cell receptor beta chains below, sequenced in a study of liver allograft versus peripheral blood T cells. Study information: A comparison was made between T cell receptor repertoires in transplanted livers and those in recipients' peripheral blood.

TCRdb used MiXCR to reprocess the reads, holding one entry per CDR3 protein. The sample lists under 4,000 distinct CDR3 sequences; around 15% were seen once. These receptors all stem from a human patient who had a liver transplant. Certain T cells may be donor cells from the graft.

By sample fraction, this clonotype is medium-sized (0.01 to 0.1%). The CDR3 spells CASSWGLAGRYEQYF. CDR3 nucleotides: TGTGCCAGCAGTTGGGGACTAGCGGGACGTTACGAGCAGTACTTC. The V and J genes are TRBV6-2 or TRBV6-3 and TRBJ2-7, with 13 positions matching TRBD2. Germline-derived CDR1 and CDR2 are MNHEY and SVGEGT. The trim removed 4 bases at V and 4 bases at J, leaving 4 bases unmatched. There are 15 residues in the CDR3.

Concerning this clonotype: This is likely an artifact of a read error, given a far larger clone one base away. The rearrangement joins TRBV29-1 to TRBJ2-7; a weak D match, TRBD2 (5 bases). V lost 1 base, J lost 7 bases, and 26 bases lay in between. The germline V gene encodes CDR1 SQVTM and CDR2 ANQGSEA. This CDR3 spans 17 amino acids. This CDR3 is CSVEGGYGEANKDEQYF. In DNA form, the CDR3 reads TGCAGCGTTGAAGGCGGGTACGGAGAGGCGAATAAGGATGAGCAGTACTTC.

Sample share makes this clonotype medium-sized (0.01 to 0.1%). The rearrangement uses TRBV15 and TRBJ1-4; D uncertain. Germline V gene data show CDR1 as LNHNV and CDR2 as YYDKDF (reference sequence). Trimming removed 1 base at V and 3 bases at J, with 12 bases between. This CDR3 region has 16 residues. CDR3 residues: CATSRVLWEPNEKLFF. The CDR3 DNA reads TGTGCCACCAGCAGAGTGCTCTGGGAACCTAATGAAAAACTGTTTTTT.

This clonotype counts as medium-sized (0.01 to 0.1%). This chain links TRBV27 with TRBJ2-7; D is possibly TRBD1 or TRBD2 (5 bases each). This CDR3 is built from 16 residues. The V gene's germline CDR1 is MNHEY and CDR2 SMNVEV (reference sequence). V lost 2 bases, J lost 3 bases, and 17 bases lay in between. CDR3 region: CASSLRLGAADYEQYF. CDR3 nucleotide sequence: TGTGCCAGCAGTTTAAGGCTCGGGGCAGCCGACTACGAGCAGTACTTC.

With respect to this clonotype: A single base separates this from a much larger clone, so it may be a read error. The V call is TRBV27, the J call TRBJ2-7; 7 bases are a match to TRBD2. CDR1 and CDR2 from the germline V gene are MNHEY and SMNVEV (reference sequence). CDR3 length: 14 amino acids. Germline trimming cut 6 bases from V and 3 bases from J; bases unmatched to any gene: 8. The CDR3 coding sequence is TGTGCCAGCAGCGATAGCGGGCTGCTCTACGAGCAGTACTTC. Residues: CASSDSGLLYEQYF.

In its sample, this clonotype ranks as medium-sized. The J gene is TRBJ2-5, the V gene TRBV18; 8 bases agree with TRBD2. The J segment lost 1 base and the V segment lost 3 bases, leaving 10 bases of the junction unmatched. The CDR3 runs 17 residues. Per the germline V gene, CDR1 is KGHSH and CDR2 is LQKENI. The CDR3 is CASSPVRREGGQETQYF. The DNA of the CDR3 is TGTGCCAGCTCACCCGTCAGACGGGAGGGAGGCCAAGAGACCCAGTACTTC.

This clonotype is deemed large. The chain uses TRBV5-6 and TRBJ1-1; 10 positions agree with TRBD1. V gave up 2 bases and J gave up 3 bases; unmatched junction bases: 1. CDR3 length: 14 residues. Germline V gene sequence: CDR1 SGHDT, CDR2 YYEEEE. CDR3 amino acids: CASSFGQGDTEAFF. The CDR3 DNA is TGTGCCAGCAGCTTCGGACAGGGGGACACTGAAGCTTTCTTT.

With respect to this clonotype: It is unclear where the CDR3 begins or ends on the DNA, so no DNA is shown, and the CDR3 is as TCRdb lists it. V usage is TRBV10-3 and J usage is TRBJ1-2. The CDR3 extends over 21 residues, inclusive of both ends. Germline CDR1 ENHRY, CDR2 SYGVKD. The CDR3 region is CAISESRRYEQYFGPVYGYTF.

This clonotype was seen repeatedly, ten times or more. A read error may account for a junction end that differs from germline. In nucleotides, the CDR3 is TGTGCCAGCAGTTACTCGCAAGGTGAGCATTTCTTC. This translates into CASSYSQGEHFF. This chain links TRBV6-2 or TRBV6-3 with TRBJ2-1; no clear D gene. In germline, CDR1 is MNHEY, CDR2 SVGEGT. The CDR3 is 12 amino acids.

CDR3 bases: TGTGCCAGCAGCTTAGAGGGAGGGCCCTACGAGCAGTACTTC. Amino acids: CASSLEGGPYEQYF. V usage is TRBV7-9 and J usage is TRBJ2-7, with 7 bases matching TRBD2. The CDR3 sequence is 14 residues long. Germline V gene sequence: CDR1 SEHNR, CDR2 FQNEAQ (reference sequence). V lost 1 base to trimming and J lost 2 bases; unmatched junction nucleotides: 2. The whole variable domain, filled in from reference TRBV7-9 and TRBJ2-7, reads DTGVSQNPRHKITKRGQNVTFRCDPISEHNRLYWYRQTLGQGPEFLTYFQNEAQLEKSRLLSDRFSAERPKGSFSTLEIQRTEQGDSAMYLCASSLEGGPYEQYFGPGTRLTVT.

This clonotype is classed as medium-sized. V gene TRBV19 combines with J gene TRBJ2-7; D not certain. The CDR3 has 15 amino acids. The germline V and J ends were trimmed by 2 bases and 0 bases, with 11 bases remaining between them. From germline, CDR1 is LNHDA and CDR2 SQIVND (reference sequence). Here the CDR3 DNA reads TGTGCCAGTAGTATAAGTGTCGATAGCTCCTACGAGCAGTACTTC. Translated: CASSISVDSSYEQYF.

This clonotype counts as medium-sized. The V gene is TRBV29-1, the J gene TRBJ1-1, with a possible D match to TRBD1 (6 bases). Between the trimmed V and J ends, which lost 5 bases and 3 bases, there was a span of 10 bases. CDR1 and CDR2 (germline): SQVTM, ANQGSEA. There are 12 residues in the CDR3. For the CDR3, the DNA is TGCAGCGTTCTGACAGGTGACACTGAAGCTTTCTTT. This sequence encodes CSVLTGDTEAFF. Looking up the rest from reference TRBV29-1 and TRBJ1-1 gives the full variable domain: SAVISQKPSRDICQRGTSLTIQCQVDSQVTMMFWYRQQPGQSLTLIATANQGSEATYESGFVIDKFPISRPNLTFSTLTVSNMSPEDSSIYLCSVLTGDTEAFFGQGTRLTVV.

V is TRBV9 and J is TRBJ2-5, with 10 positions matching TRBD2. Germline V gene lookup returns CDR1 SGDLS and CDR2 YYNGEE. V was clipped by 3 bases and J by 5 bases; unmatched bases: 7. The CDR3 totals 15 residues. The CDR3 sequence is CASSEGSGGMETQYF. CDR3 nucleotides: TGTGCCAGCAGCGAAGGTAGCGGGGGGATGGAGACCCAGTACTTC.

The chain carries TRBV7-2 and TRBJ2-3; D gene unclear. In germline, CDR1 is SGHTA, CDR2 FQGNSA. CDR3 length: 21 amino acids. The V end was cut by 2 bases, the J end by 0 bases, with 27 bases between. In DNA form, the CDR3 reads TGTGCCAGCAGCTTATTTGTCGTCCGGAGTTACACTAAGACTAGCACAGATACGCAGTATTTT. Residues: CASSLFVVRSYTKTSTDTQYF.

On this clonotype: An end of the junction differs from the germline gene, which may be a read error. This chain uses TRBV20-1 with TRBJ2-7, with D possibly matching TRBD2 (5 bases). CDR1 is DFQATT, CDR2 SNEGSKA, per germline (reference sequence). The CDR3 length is 13 residues. The CDR3 sequence is CIAGEWSSYEQYF. For the CDR3, the DNA is TGCATTGCTGGGGAGTGGAGCTCCTACGAGCAGTACTTC.

By sample share, this clonotype is medium-sized. The CDR3 spells CASSYTGPMASGRALGEQFF. The CDR3 DNA reads as TGTGCCAGCAGTTACACGGGCCCCATGGCTAGCGGGAGGGCCTTGGGGGAGCAGTTCTTC. The chain recombines TRBV6-6 with TRBJ2-1, with 12 nucleotides matching TRBD2. The V gene's germline CDR1 is MNHNY and CDR2 SVGAGI (reference sequence). The CDR3 is 20 residues long. After removal of 2 bases from V and 10 bases from J, the junction contained 21 bases not matched to a gene.

This rearrangement joins TRBV9 to TRBJ1-2, with a tentative D call TRBD1 (6 bases). Trimming shortened V by 0 bases and J by 6 bases, and 15 bases separated the two germline ends. This CDR3 spans 15 amino acids. Germline V gene data show CDR1 as SGDLS and CDR2 as YYNGEE. For the CDR3, the DNA is TGTGCCAGCAGCGTAGGTTCCGGGACACGCCATGGCTACACCTTC. It is translated as CASSVGSGTRHGYTF. The full variable domain, in which reference TRBV9 and TRBJ1-2 provide the parts outside the CDR3, is DSGVTQTPKHLITATGQRVTLRCSPRSGDLSVYWYQQSLDQGLQFLIQYYNGEERAKGNILERFSAQQFPDLHSELNLSSLELGDSALYFCASSVGSGTRHGYTFGSGTRLTVV.

This chain uses TRBV10-3 with TRBJ1-1; 7 positions match TRBD1. CDR3 length equals 15 residues. J gave up 0 bases and V 4 bases, and 5 bases lay outside the gene matches. Germline V gene sequence: CDR1 ENHRY, CDR2 SYGVKD. CDR3 nucleotides: TGTGCCATCAGTGTTAGCGGGACAGTGAACACTGAAGCTTTCTTT. Translated: CAISVSGTVNTEAFF.

The CDR3 region is CSVSGTGRNTEAFF. CDR3 coding DNA: TGCAGCGTCTCCGGGACAGGGAGGAACACTGAAGCTTTCTTT. The chain carries TRBV29-1 and TRBJ1-1, with TRBD1 matching 9 bases. V shed 6 bases and J 1 base; nucleotides not matched to a gene: 6. CDR1 SQVTM and CDR2 ANQGSEA come from the germline V gene. This CDR3 contains 14 residues.

The chain uses TRBV19 and TRBJ2-7, with D unresolved. This CDR3 has 13 residues. Germline values: CDR1 LNHDA, CDR2 SQIVND (reference sequence). Trimming removed 0 bases at V and 4 bases at J, with 7 bases between. CDR3 residues: CASSIDPEYEQYF. The CDR3 DNA reads TGTGCCAGTAGTATAGACCCAGAGTACGAGCAGTACTTC.

This clonotype rates as medium-sized. The chain links TRBV27 to TRBJ1-4; TRBD1 matches 8 bases. V lost 4 bases and J lost 8; bases outside the gene matches: 12. CDR3 length: 16 residues. CDR1 is MNHEY and CDR2 is SMNVEV in the germline V gene (reference sequence). CDR3 coding DNA: TGTGCCAGCAGTTGGACAGGGCGGGCGGGTAACGAAAAACTGTTTTTT. The encoded protein is CASSWTGRAGNEKLFF. The entire variable domain, with the rest obtained from reference TRBV27 and TRBJ1-4, is as follows: EAQVTQNPRYLITVTGKKLTVTCSQNMNHEYMSWYRQDPGLGLRQIYYSMNVEVTDKGDVPEGYKVSRKEKRNFPLILESPSPNQTSLYFCASSWTGRAGNEKLFFGSGTQLSVL.

By frequency in the sample, this clonotype is medium-sized (0.01 to 0.1%). The chain's CDR3 is CASSSIPAGPNTEAFF. CDR3 coding DNA: TGTGCCAGCAGCTCCATCCCCGCGGGTCCCAACACTGAAGCTTTCTTT. This chain links TRBV27 with TRBJ1-1; D gene unclear. CDR1 MNHEY and CDR2 SMNVEV come from the germline V gene (reference sequence). The CDR3 is 16 amino acids. Trimming left V 6 bases short and J 2 bases short, with 19 bases between.

This chain uses TRBV2 with TRBJ2-7; 11 nucleotides match TRBD2. The V and J ends lost 6 bases and 5 bases, in that order; junction bases with no gene match: 6. CDR3 size: 14 residues. Germline values: CDR1 SNHLY, CDR2 FYNNEI. The CDR3 protein is CASRVSGGAHEQYF. In DNA, the CDR3 is TGTGCCAGCAGGGTTAGCGGGGGGGCCCACGAGCAGTACTTC. The entire variable domain, with the rest obtained from reference TRBV2 and TRBJ2-7, is as follows: EPEVTQTPSHQVTQMGQEVILRCVPISNHLYFYWYRQILGQKVEFLVSFYNNEISEKSEIFDDQFSVERPDGSNFTLKIRSTKLEDSAMYFCASRVSGGAHEQYFGPGTRLTVT.

This clonotype has more than one count but fewer than ten. The rearrangement joins TRBV12-3 or TRBV12-4 to TRBJ2-6; D ambiguous. The V end was cut by 6 bases, the J end by 0 bases, with 9 bases between. There are 15 residues in the CDR3. The CDR3 DNA reads as TGTGCCAGCAGCCCTCCAAGCTCTGGGGCCAACGTCCTGACTTTC. It translates to CASSPPSSGANVLTF.

This clonotype is labeled medium-sized. The gene calls are TRBV19 and TRBJ1-5; D remains ambiguous. This CDR3 is 14 amino acids long. V lost 3 bases to trimming and J lost 7 bases, with 13 bases between them. Germline V lookup: CDR1 LNHDA, CDR2 SQIVND (reference sequence). DNA of the CDR3: TGTGCCAGTAGTATGGAAACTCCAATGCAGCCCCAGCATTTT. This gives the protein CASSMETPMQPQHF.

This clonotype is categorized as medium-sized. This chain connects TRBV27 to TRBJ1-2; TRBD1 aligns across 9 bases. The CDR3 is 18 residues long. CDR1 and CDR2 from the germline V gene are MNHEY and SMNVEV (reference sequence). The J segment lost 8 bases and the V segment lost 5 bases, leaving 21 bases of the junction unmatched. The CDR3 here is CASSLESTGQGNAEGYTF. The CDR3 nucleotides read TGTGCCAGCAGTCTCGAGTCCACGGGACAGGGAAACGCAGAGGGCTACACCTTC.

Within the sample, this clonotype is medium-sized. V gene TRBV19 combines with J gene TRBJ2-7; 9 bases match TRBD2. CDR1 is LNHDA, CDR2 SQIVND, per germline (reference sequence). V lost 4 bases to trimming and J lost 4 bases; unmatched junction nucleotides: 8. The length of the CDR3 is 15 residues. For the CDR3, the DNA is TGTGCCAGTAGTAGCTTAGAGGGACTAGCTTACGAGCAGTACTTC. It specifies CASSSLEGLAYEQYF.

In its sample, this clonotype is medium-sized (0.01 to 0.1%). V and J are TRBV6-5 and TRBJ2-7, with 8 bases identical to TRBD2. Trimming removed 6 bases from V and 3 bases from J; junction bases left unmatched: 13. The CDR3 is made up of 16 amino acids. CDR1 is MNHEY and CDR2 is SVGAGI in the germline V gene. The CDR3, as DNA: TGTGCCAGCAGCCCCAAAGAAACCGGGACTAGCTACGAGCAGTACTTC. Amino acids: CASSPKETGTSYEQYF.

By sample share, this clonotype is medium-sized. The rearrangement uses TRBV6-5 and TRBJ1-3, with D unresolved. V lost 8 bases, J lost 0 bases, and 8 bases lay in between. The CDR3 runs to 13 residues. Germline CDR1 MNHEY, CDR2 SVGAGI. The CDR3 protein is CASGSSSGNTIYF. Here the CDR3 DNA reads TGTGCCAGCGGGAGTAGCTCTGGAAACACCATATATTTT.

This clonotype was counted ten times or more. This chain connects TRBV27 to TRBJ1-1; the match to TRBD1 covers 8 bases. CDR1 and CDR2 (germline): MNHEY, SMNVEV (reference sequence). V was clipped by 0 bases and J by 3 bases; unmatched bases: 3. This CDR3 contains 15 residues. CDR3 in amino acids: CASSLSGQGYTEAFF. The CDR3 coding sequence is TGTGCCAGCAGTTTATCAGGACAGGGTTACACTGAAGCTTTCTTT.